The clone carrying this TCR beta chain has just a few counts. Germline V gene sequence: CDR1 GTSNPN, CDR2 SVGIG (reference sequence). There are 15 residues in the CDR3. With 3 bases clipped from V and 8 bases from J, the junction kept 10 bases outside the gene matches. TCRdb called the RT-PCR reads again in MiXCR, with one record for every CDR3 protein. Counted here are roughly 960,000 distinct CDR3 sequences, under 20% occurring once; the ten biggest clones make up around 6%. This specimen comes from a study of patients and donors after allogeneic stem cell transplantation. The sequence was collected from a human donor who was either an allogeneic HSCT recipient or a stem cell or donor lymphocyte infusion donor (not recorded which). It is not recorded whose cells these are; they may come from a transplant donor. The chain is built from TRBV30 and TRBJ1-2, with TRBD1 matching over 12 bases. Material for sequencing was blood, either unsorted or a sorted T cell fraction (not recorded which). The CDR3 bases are TGTGCCTGGAGCGACCCCCCGGGACAGGGGGCCGGCTACACCTTC. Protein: CAWSDPPGQGAGYTF.